A selection of T cell receptor beta chains follows, all from one sample in a study of response to subunit inactivated influenza vaccine. TCRdb independently ran MiXCR on the RT-PCR reads; one entry per CDR3 protein. The sample records around 850,000 distinct CDR3 sequences, under 20% being singletons. The starting material was PBMCs from blood, obtained about 5 days after vaccination. The receptors were sampled from a man aged 45-65 years who received an inactivated influenza vaccine. The CDR3 runs from the conserved cysteine through the conserved F or W. Each record gives: D gene, J gene, clone size, V gene, CDR3 protein, CDR3 DNA. The D gene is left open where the match is weak. Size is stated for part of the rows, as once, few or many counts, or as a class when the clone is expanded.

d_gene: .
j_gene: TRBJ1-5
abundance: few
v_gene: TRBV7-8
CDR3aa: CASSSFENQPQHF
CDR3nt: TGTGCCAGCAGCTCATTCGAGAATCAGCCCCAGCATTTT

d_gene: TRBD2
j_gene: TRBJ2-3
abundance: .
v_gene: TRBV12-3/TRBV12-4
CDR3aa: CASRGLERGGYTQYF
CDR3nt: TGTGCCAGCAGGGGGTTGGAGCGGGGAGGGTATACGCAGTATTTT

d_gene: .
j_gene: TRBJ2-5
abundance: few
v_gene: TRBV7-2
CDR3aa: CASSSQGSQYF
CDR3nt: TGTGCCAGCAGCTCTCAGGGGTCCCAGTACTTC

d_gene: TRBD1
j_gene: TRBJ1-4
abundance: few
v_gene: TRBV7-2
CDR3aa: CASSLQGARNEKLFF
CDR3nt: TGTGCCAGCAGCTTACAGGGGGCGCGGAACGAAAAACTGTTTTTT

d_gene: .
j_gene: TRBJ1-3
abundance: few
v_gene: TRBV6-5
CDR3aa: CASSYLGGGKGNTIYF
CDR3nt: TGTGCCAGCAGTTACTTGGGAGGGGGGAAGGGAAACACCATATATTTT

d_gene: TRBD2
j_gene: TRBJ2-7
abundance: .
v_gene: TRBV5-1
CDR3aa: CASSLVSGRAGEQYF
CDR3nt: TGCGCCAGCAGCTTGGTTAGCGGGAGGGCCGGGGAGCAGTACTTC

d_gene: TRBD2
j_gene: TRBJ2-7
abundance: .
v_gene: TRBV20-1
CDR3aa: CSAREVTSRYYEQYF
CDR3nt: TGCAGTGCTAGAGAAGTGACTAGCCGTTACTACGAGCAGTACTTC

d_gene: .
j_gene: TRBJ1-2
abundance: .
v_gene: TRBV5-6
CDR3aa: CASSQRGGSYGYTF
CDR3nt: TGTGCCAGCAGCCAAAGGGGCGGATCATATGGCTACACCTTC

d_gene: .
j_gene: TRBJ2-1
abundance: few
v_gene: TRBV20-1
CDR3aa: CSAQRTGYGLNEQFF
CDR3nt: TGCAGTGCCCAACGAACGGGATACGGACTCAATGAGCAGTTCTTC

d_gene: TRBD1
j_gene: TRBJ1-4
abundance: few
v_gene: TRBV20-1
CDR3aa: CSARQGASLGEKLFF
CDR3nt: TGCAGTGCTAGACAGGGGGCCTCCCTGGGGGAAAAACTGTTTTTT

d_gene: .
j_gene: TRBJ2-3
abundance: .
v_gene: TRBV28
CDR3aa: CASSFGSRDTQYF
CDR3nt: TGTGCCAGCAGTTTTGGAAGTAGGGATACGCAGTATTTT

d_gene: TRBD1
j_gene: TRBJ1-2
abundance: .
v_gene: TRBV3-1
CDR3aa: CASRDQGGSGYTF
CDR3nt: TGTGCCAGCAGAGACCAGGGGGGAAGTGGCTACACCTTC

d_gene: .
j_gene: TRBJ1-6
abundance: .
v_gene: TRBV7-2
CDR3aa: CASSLALVIGHSLNSPLHF
CDR3nt: TGTGCCAGCAGCTTAGCGCTAGTCATAGGACACAGCCTTAATTCACCCCTCCACTTT

d_gene: .
j_gene: TRBJ2-1
abundance: many
v_gene: TRBV12-3/TRBV12-4
CDR3aa: CASSPTAWGYNEQFF
CDR3nt: TGTGCCAGCAGTCCCACGGCGTGGGGGTACAATGAGCAGTTCTTC

d_gene: .
j_gene: TRBJ2-7
abundance: few
v_gene: TRBV12-3/TRBV12-4
CDR3aa: CASSFLGLIQEQYF
CDR3nt: TGTGCCAGCAGTTTCCTCGGCCTTATTCAGGAGCAGTACTTC

d_gene: .
j_gene: TRBJ2-7
abundance: .
v_gene: TRBV2
CDR3aa: CASSWLGLSYEQYF
CDR3nt: TGTGCCAGCAGTTGGTTAGGGTTATCCTACGAGCAGTACTTC

d_gene: .
j_gene: TRBJ2-7
abundance: few
v_gene: TRBV20-1
CDR3aa: CSARGLGEVYEQYF
CDR3nt: TGCAGTGCTAGAGGCTTGGGGGAGGTATACGAGCAGTACTTC

d_gene: TRBD1
j_gene: TRBJ2-7
abundance: .
v_gene: TRBV6-1
CDR3aa: CASGLGQASGEQYF
CDR3nt: TGTGCCAGCGGGCTGGGACAGGCGAGCGGGGAGCAGTACTTC

d_gene: .
j_gene: TRBJ1-6
abundance: .
v_gene: TRBV6-5
CDR3aa: CASSYSPTVYSPLHF
CDR3nt: TGTGCCAGCAGTTACTCCCCAACAGTGTATTCACCCCTCCACTTT

d_gene: TRBD1
j_gene: TRBJ1-1
abundance: .
v_gene: TRBV20-1
CDR3aa: CSARSPGGPTEAFF
CDR3nt: TGCAGTGCTAGATCTCCAGGGGGCCCCACTGAAGCTTTCTTT

d_gene: .
j_gene: TRBJ2-2
abundance: few
v_gene: TRBV29-1
CDR3aa: CSVDPSGATGELFF
CDR3nt: TGCAGCGTTGATCCCTCGGGGGCTACCGGGGAGCTGTTTTTT

d_gene: .
j_gene: TRBJ2-2
abundance: many
v_gene: TRBV12-3/TRBV12-4
CDR3aa: CASSTQSRAGTGELFF
CDR3nt: TGTGCCAGCAGTACACAATCCAGGGCAGGCACCGGGGAGCTGTTTTTT

d_gene: .
j_gene: TRBJ2-1
abundance: .
v_gene: TRBV7-2
CDR3aa: CASGPRYDEQFF
CDR3nt: TGTGCCAGCGGGCCCCGCTACGATGAGCAGTTCTTC

d_gene: .
j_gene: TRBJ2-7
abundance: few
v_gene: TRBV6-6
CDR3aa: CATIFGGEQYF
CDR3nt: TGTGCCACTATTTTCGGGGGTGAGCAGTACTTC

d_gene: .
j_gene: TRBJ2-1
abundance: .
v_gene: TRBV7-2
CDR3aa: CATRRGDRNNEQFF
CDR3nt: TGTGCCACCCGGCGGGGGGACAGAAACAATGAGCAGTTCTTC

d_gene: .
j_gene: TRBJ2-7
abundance: few
v_gene: TRBV12-3/TRBV12-4
CDR3aa: CASSLTSFHEQYF
CDR3nt: TGTGCCAGCAGTTTAACTAGTTTCCACGAGCAGTACTTC

d_gene: .
j_gene: TRBJ2-3
abundance: .
v_gene: TRBV20-1
CDR3aa: CSARIQGITDTQYF
CDR3nt: TGCAGTGCTAGGATCCAGGGTATCACAGATACGCAGTATTTT

d_gene: .
j_gene: TRBJ2-3
abundance: .
v_gene: TRBV28
CDR3aa: CASSWTLGRRGTDTQYF
CDR3nt: TGTGCCAGCAGTTGGACTTTGGGACGCCGAGGGACAGATACGCAGTATTTT

d_gene: TRBD2
j_gene: TRBJ2-3
abundance: few
v_gene: TRBV27
CDR3aa: CASLSRGGADTQYF
CDR3nt: TGTGCCAGCCTTTCCCGCGGGGGGGCAGATACGCAGTATTTT

d_gene: TRBD1
j_gene: TRBJ1-4
abundance: .
v_gene: TRBV11-2
CDR3aa: CASSRDRVGTNEKLFF
CDR3nt: TGTGCCAGCAGCCGGGACAGGGTTGGAACTAATGAAAAACTGTTTTTT

d_gene: TRBD1
j_gene: TRBJ2-2
abundance: many
v_gene: TRBV12-3/TRBV12-4
CDR3aa: CASRTTGGSLAGELFF
CDR3nt: TGTGCCAGCAGAACGACAGGGGGGTCGCTCGCCGGGGAGCTGTTTTTT

d_gene: .
j_gene: TRBJ1-3
abundance: .
v_gene: TRBV7-2
CDR3aa: CASIFQSSRGRNTIYF
CDR3nt: TGTGCCAGTATATTCCAGTCGAGCAGGGGACGAAACACCATATATTTT

d_gene: TRBD2
j_gene: TRBJ2-3
abundance: .
v_gene: TRBV20-1
CDR3aa: CSAREGLSTDTQYF
CDR3nt: TGCAGTGCCCGGGAGGGCCTTAGCACAGATACGCAGTATTTT

d_gene: .
j_gene: TRBJ2-3
abundance: .
v_gene: TRBV15
CDR3aa: CATSKNRVGGTDTQYF
CDR3nt: TGTGCCACCAGCAAAAACAGGGTGGGTGGCACAGATACGCAGTATTTT

d_gene: .
j_gene: TRBJ2-1
abundance: many
v_gene: TRBV6-1
CDR3aa: CASGPGSLGNEQFF
CDR3nt: TGTGCCAGCGGCCCAGGGAGTTTGGGCAATGAGCAGTTCTTC

d_gene: .
j_gene: TRBJ2-7
abundance: few
v_gene: TRBV5-1
CDR3aa: CASSLGPAAYEQYF
CDR3nt: TGCGCCAGCAGCTTGGGTCCAGCGGCCTACGAGCAGTACTTC

d_gene: TRBD1
j_gene: TRBJ2-7
abundance: many
v_gene: TRBV12-3/TRBV12-4
CDR3aa: CASSLVGWDRISYEQYF
CDR3nt: TGTGCCAGCAGTTTAGTGGGTTGGGACAGGATCTCCTACGAGCAGTACTTC

d_gene: .
j_gene: TRBJ1-2
abundance: .
v_gene: TRBV12-3/TRBV12-4
CDR3aa: CASSLLGIGDGYTF
CDR3nt: TGTGCCAGCAGTTTATTAGGTATAGGTGATGGCTACACCTTC

d_gene: TRBD1
j_gene: TRBJ2-2
abundance: many
v_gene: TRBV5-1
CDR3aa: CASSPRTGGNTGELFF
CDR3nt: TGCGCCAGCAGCCCTCGGACAGGGGGGAACACCGGGGAGCTGTTTTTT

d_gene: .
j_gene: TRBJ1-1
abundance: few
v_gene: TRBV6-2/TRBV6-3
CDR3aa: CASTLGWGGTEAFF
CDR3nt: TGTGCCAGCACCCTAGGGTGGGGTGGCACTGAAGCTTTCTTT

d_gene: .
j_gene: TRBJ2-5
abundance: .
v_gene: TRBV2
CDR3aa: CASRVRETQYF
CDR3nt: TGTGCCAGCAGAGTGAGAGAGACCCAGTACTTC

d_gene: .
j_gene: TRBJ1-3
abundance: few
v_gene: TRBV7-3
CDR3aa: CASSPGTDGNTIYF
CDR3nt: TGTGCCAGCAGCCCTGGGACCGATGGAAACACCATATATTTT

d_gene: .
j_gene: TRBJ2-7
abundance: many
v_gene: TRBV12-3/TRBV12-4
CDR3aa: CASSLSASYEQYF
CDR3nt: TGTGCCAGCAGTTTAAGCGCGTCCTACGAGCAGTACTTC

d_gene: TRBD1
j_gene: TRBJ1-1
abundance: .
v_gene: TRBV7-2
CDR3aa: CASSLIRGSNTEAFF
CDR3nt: TGTGCCAGCAGCTTAATCAGGGGGAGTAACACTGAAGCTTTCTTT

d_gene: .
j_gene: TRBJ1-5
abundance: .
v_gene: TRBV7-2
CDR3aa: CASSLSGYNQPQHF
CDR3nt: TGTGCCAGCAGCTTATCAGGGTACAATCAGCCCCAGCATTTT

d_gene: TRBD1
j_gene: TRBJ2-7
abundance: .
v_gene: TRBV24-1
CDR3aa: CATSDSRQGPYEQYF
CDR3nt: TGTGCCACCAGTGATTCGAGACAGGGACCATACGAGCAGTACTTC

d_gene: .
j_gene: TRBJ2-5
abundance: few
v_gene: TRBV5-1
CDR3aa: CASSLGRGAGETQYF
CDR3nt: TGCGCCAGCAGCTTGGGTCGTGGGGCTGGGGAGACCCAGTACTTC

d_gene: TRBD2
j_gene: TRBJ2-3
abundance: .
v_gene: TRBV20-1
CDR3aa: CSVNRPGLAGAGPSQYF
CDR3nt: TGCAGTGTCAACCGACCGGGACTAGCGGGGGCAGGGCCATCGCAGTATTTT

d_gene: .
j_gene: TRBJ2-7
abundance: few
v_gene: TRBV29-1
CDR3aa: CSVISSYEQYF
CDR3nt: TGCAGCGTTATATCATCCTACGAGCAGTACTTC

d_gene: .
j_gene: TRBJ2-5
abundance: few
v_gene: TRBV10-3
CDR3aa: CAISGGNGGLQETQYF
CDR3nt: TGTGCCATCAGTGGAGGAAACGGGGGCTTACAAGAGACCCAGTACTTC

d_gene: TRBD1
j_gene: TRBJ2-2
abundance: .
v_gene: TRBV28
CDR3aa: CASSLGDRQNGELFF
CDR3nt: TGTGCCAGCAGTTTGGGGGACAGGCAGAACGGGGAGCTGTTTTTT